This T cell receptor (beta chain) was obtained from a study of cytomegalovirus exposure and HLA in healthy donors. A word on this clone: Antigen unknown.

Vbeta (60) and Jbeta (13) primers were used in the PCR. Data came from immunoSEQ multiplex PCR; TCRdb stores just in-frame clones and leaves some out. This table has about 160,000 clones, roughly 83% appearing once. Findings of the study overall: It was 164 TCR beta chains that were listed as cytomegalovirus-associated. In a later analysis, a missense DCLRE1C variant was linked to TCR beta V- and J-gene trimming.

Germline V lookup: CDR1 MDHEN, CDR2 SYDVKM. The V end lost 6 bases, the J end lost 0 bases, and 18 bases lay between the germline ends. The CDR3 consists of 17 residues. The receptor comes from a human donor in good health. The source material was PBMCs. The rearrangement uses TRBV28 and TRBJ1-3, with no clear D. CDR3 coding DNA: TGTGCCAGCAGCCCTCTTGCAGGAAAAAACTCTGGAAACACCATATATTTT. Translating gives CASSPLAGKNSGNTIYF.